Shown below are 18 T cell receptor beta chains from a single sample sequenced in a study of blood T cell repertoires in COVID-19. The table came from immunoSEQ multiplex PCR; TCRdb's copy has only in-frame clones and leaves some out. This table has approximately 230,000 clones, approximately 80% appearing once. Material: peripheral blood. All receptors come from a man older than 75 with acute or convalescent COVID-19.

The sample holds a few counts of this clone. This rearrangement joins TRBV2 to TRBJ2-7, with 9 bases matching TRBD1. The CDR3 covers 15 residues. Trimming cost V 3 bases and J 3 bases; bases outside gene matches: 6. Germline CDR1 reads SNHLY; CDR2 reads FYNNEI. CDR3 DNA: TGTGCCAGCAGTGATTTGTGGACAGGGGTCTACGAGCAGTACTTC. It codes for CASSDLWTGVYEQYF.

The chain links TRBV7-9 to TRBJ1-1; D perhaps matches TRBD1 (5 bases). CDR3 size: 14 residues. The V gene lost 3 bases and the J gene lost 0 bases, with 8 bases spanning the gap. The germline V gene encodes CDR1 SEHNR and CDR2 FQNEAQ (reference sequence). The CDR3 nucleotides are TGTGCCAGCAGCTTGGGGGGATTGAACACTGAAGCTTTCTTT. Encoded protein: CASSLGGLNTEAFF.

This clone appeared a single time. The chain employs TRBV6-5 and TRBJ1-6; D might be TRBD1 (5 bases). V dropped 0 bases and J dropped 7 bases, with 10 bases sitting between them. The CDR3 loop spans 15 amino acids. CDR1 is MNHEY, CDR2 SVGAGI, per germline. The CDR3 bases are TGTGCCAGCAGTTACTCCGACAGTGGGAATTCACCCCTCCACTTT. Translating it yields CASSYSDSGNSPLHF.

About this clone: Other DNA sequences in this specimen translate into the identical CDR3. The chain has TRBV5-1 and TRBJ1-4; TRBD1 might be the D (6 bases). CDR1 and CDR2 (germline): SGHRS, YFSETQ. This CDR3 spans 15 amino acids. V was pared by 4 bases and J by 0 bases, with 10 bases between. The CDR3 here is CASSLGHATNEKLFF. For the CDR3, the DNA is TGCGCCAGCAGCCTGGGACACGCAACTAATGAAAAACTGTTTTTT.

This chain uses TRBV19 with TRBJ1-4, with a tentative D call TRBD1 (6 bases). Trimming cost V 8 bases and J 0 bases, with 10 bases left between them. Looked up from germline, CDR1 is LNHDA and CDR2 is SQIVND (reference sequence). The CDR3 runs to 14 residues. CDR3 sequence: CASQGPATNEKLFF. For the CDR3, the DNA is TGTGCCAGTCAGGGGCCGGCAACTAATGAAAAACTGTTTTTT.

V is TRBV3-1 (or the pseudogene TRBV3-2) and J is TRBJ2-1; the match to TRBD2 covers 8 bases. J was trimmed by 7 bases and V by 4 bases; bases with no gene match: 9. The CDR3 runs 15 residues. Germline CDR1 LGHDT, CDR2 YNNKEL (reference sequence). CDR3 sequence reads: CASSPPGGPRNEQFF. The DNA for the CDR3 is TGTGCCAGCAGCCCGCCGGGGGGGCCTAGGAATGAGCAGTTCTTC.

This clone has just one count. The chain uses TRBV6-5 and TRBJ2-5, with 11 bases that match TRBD2. Germline V gene sequence: CDR1 MNHEY, CDR2 SVGAGI. V lost 8 bases and J lost 4; bases outside the gene matches: 9. CDR3 length: 15 amino acids. CDR3 sequence reads: CASLLGLAGGETQYF. The CDR3 DNA is TGTGCCAGCCTCCTGGGGCTAGCGGGAGGAGAGACCCAGTACTTC.

The chain is built from TRBV24-1 and TRBJ2-1; TRBD1 matches 10 bases. This CDR3 contains 19 residues. Germline V gene lookup returns CDR1 KGHDR and CDR2 SFDVKD. V gave up 5 bases and J gave up 7 bases; unmatched junction bases: 19. The CDR3 nucleotides read TGTGCCACCAGTGGGTTCGGGTTTCGGACAGGGGGTGGGAATAATGAGCAGTTCTTC. It specifies CATSGFGFRTGGGNNEQFF.

The chain joins TRBV9 to TRBJ1-1; possible D gene TRBD1, 5 bases. Germline CDR1 and CDR2: SGDLS and YYNGEE. This CDR3 spans 14 amino acids. V lost 0 bases and J 1 base, leaving 7 bases between the germline ends. The CDR3 reads CASSVAQGNTEAFF. CDR3 nucleotides: TGTGCCAGCAGCGTAGCTCAGGGGAACACTGAAGCTTTCTTT.

The chain joins TRBV5-6 to TRBJ2-7, with a weak D call TRBD1 (5 bases). CDR1 and CDR2 from the germline V gene are SGHDT and YYEEEE. V was pared by 4 bases and J by 7 bases, with 9 bases between. This CDR3 has 11 residues. The CDR3 nucleotides read TGTGCCAGCAGCAAGAAGGGGGAGCAGTACTTC. Amino acids: CASSKKGEQYF.

The chain recombines TRBV18 with TRBJ2-7, with a tentative D call TRBD1 (6 bases). With 3 bases removed from V and 0 bases from J, the gap between germline ends came to 9 bases. Germline values: CDR1 KGHSH, CDR2 LQKENI. The CDR3 has 14 amino acids. As DNA, the CDR3 is TGTGCCAGCTCACCTCAGGGGAGCTCCTACGAGCAGTACTTC. Its protein product is CASSPQGSSYEQYF.

CDR3 DNA: TGTGCCAGTAGCTCCGGGACAGGGGGCGGAATTCGGTACGAGCAGTACTTC. Its protein is CASSSGTGGGIRYEQYF. The rearrangement links TRBV19 to TRBJ2-7, with 12 bases identical to TRBD1. CDR1 is LNHDA, CDR2 SQIVND, per germline (reference sequence). The V segment lost 6 bases and the J segment 4 bases; nucleotides outside the gene matches: 13. The CDR3 is made up of 17 amino acids.

This clone appeared once. The chain recombines TRBV19 with TRBJ2-3, with 7 bases aligning to TRBD2. Germline V lookup: CDR1 LNHDA, CDR2 SQIVND (reference sequence). V shed 5 bases and J 2 bases; nucleotides not matched to a gene: 10. CDR3 length: 16 residues. The CDR3 is CASSPDGGSYTDTQYF. As DNA, the CDR3 is TGTGCCAGTAGTCCGGACGGCGGGAGTTACACAGATACGCAGTATTTT.

CDR3 in amino acids: CASSPALGHRNTIYF. As DNA, the CDR3 is TGTGCCAGCTCACCCGCCCTGGGACACCGAAACACCATATATTTT. This chain uses TRBV18 with TRBJ1-3; D perhaps matches TRBD1 (6 bases). The CDR3 length is 15 residues. The germline V gene encodes CDR1 KGHSH and CDR2 LQKENI. With 3 bases removed from V and 5 bases from J, the gap between germline ends came to 14 bases.

The chain links TRBV30 to TRBJ2-2, with 9 bases identical to TRBD2. The V and J ends lost 6 bases and 7 bases, in that order; junction bases with no gene match: 9. The CDR3 runs 14 residues. CDR1 is GTSNPN and CDR2 is SVGIG in the germline V gene (reference sequence). The CDR3 nucleotides are TGTGCCTGTGCGGCGGGAGGGTTTATCGGGGAGCTGTTTTTT. This sequence encodes CACAAGGFIGELFF.

A few counts support this clone. The chain is built from TRBV23-1 and TRBJ2-7; D perhaps matches TRBD2 (6 bases). TRBV23-1 is assigned to the ORF class and has an uncertain function. The CDR3 covers 13 residues. Trimming pared 8 bases from V and 6 bases from J, leaving 17 bases between. CDR3 sequence: CASPDPRGCEQYF. The CDR3 coding sequence is TGCGCCAGCCCCGATCCCCGGGGGTGCGAGCAGTACTTC.

The chain couples TRBV19 to TRBJ2-1; D might be TRBD1 (5 bases). CDR3 length equals 14 residues. The germline gives CDR1 LNHDA, CDR2 SQIVND (reference sequence). Trimming stripped 5 bases from V and 12 bases from J, with 20 bases between. CDR3: CASSRSLTTTVQFF. CDR3 sequence (DNA): TGTGCCAGTAGTCGAAGTCTTACGACGACAGTGCAGTTCTTC. Using reference TRBV19 and TRBJ2-1 for the parts outside the CDR3, the full variable domain is DGGITQSPKYLFRKEGQNVTLSCEQNLNHDAMYWYRQDPGQGLRLIYYSQIVNDFQKGDIAEGYSVSREKKESFPLTVTSAQKNPTAFYLCASSRSLTTTVQFFGPGTRLTVL.

The chain couples TRBV7-8 to TRBJ2-7, with a possible D match to TRBD1 (6 bases). Germline CDR1 is SGHVS and CDR2 is FQNEAQ. CDR3 length: 14 amino acids. Trimming took 1 base from V and 4 from J, leaving 11 bases between them. Here the CDR3 reads CASSLVKGGYEQYF. DNA of the CDR3: TGTGCCAGCAGCTTAGTAAAAGGGGGATACGAGCAGTACTTC.